This T cell receptor beta chain was recorded in a study of T-cell memory formation after mild COVID-19 (dated by TCRdb to the early 2020s). Background for the entire study: TCR sequence clusters from the two donors were largely donor specific. In a couple of donors, T-cell clones that expanded and contracted after mild COVID-19 were followed by sequencing TCRalpha and TCRbeta repertoires longitudinally. Two young, previously healthy adult volunteers made up the cohort, one male and one female. Overall study results and their limits: Contracting CD4+ clones were located mainly in the CM and EM memory subsets, whereas CD8+ clones were found to be enriched in EMRA. The study covered only a couple of mild cases, and larger cohorts including severe cases with pre-infection samples were considered necessary. Clones that contracted from day 15 to 85 showed balanced CD4/CD8 phenotypes, whereas a second wave of clones that expanded from day 15 to 37 leaned towards CD4+. SARS-CoV-2 specificity of the second-wave clones peaking on day 37 was not confirmed. Some responding clones were detected in pre-infection memory, suggesting pre-existing cross-reactive memory T cells joined the SARS-CoV-2 response.

In the case of this clonotype: Its antigen remains undetermined. Base qualities are not at hand, and no much larger clone is one base apart.

Germline trimming amounts to 5 bases on V and 9 bases on J, with 14 as the count of junction bases outside the gene matches. The germline V gene sets CDR1 to MGHRA and CDR2 to YSYEKL. The CDR3 runs 15 residues from the cysteine to the phenylalanine. Kept here is only the CDR3 DNA, which spans 45 bases and is read in frame from base 1. Ficoll-Paque density gradient centrifugation was used to isolate PBMCs. The instrument was an Illumina NovaSeq 6000. TCRalpha and TCRbeta cDNA libraries were constructed by 5'RACE with constant-segment primers, with sample barcodes and unique molecular identifiers being introduced. Trizol reagent was used to extract RNA from every sample. Libraries were amplified in two PCR steps, with a second sample barcode and Illumina TruSeq adapters added in the second step. Sequencing of the libraries was done on an Illumina NovaSeq, producing 2 x 150 bp paired-end reads. The original methods were these. Demultiplexing of reads and collapsing into UMI-guided consensus sequences were performed with migec v1.2.7. With mixcr v2.1.11, UMI consensuses were aligned to TRA and TRB V and J templates and assembled into clonotypes. Expanded or contracted clonotypes were those called significant by both edgeR and NoisET, with noise models trained on biological replicates. For edgeR calls, a false discovery rate-adjusted p below 0.01 and a log2 fold-change threshold of 1 were applied. As an exploratory analysis of dynamics, max-normalized trajectories of the 1000 most abundant clonotypes were examined by PCA with hierarchical clustering. Separately sequenced CD4+ and CD8+ repertoires were used to assign a CD4 or CD8 phenotype to each responding clone. Using fastp at Q25 and MiXCR, TCRdb reprocessed the public reads and kept productive beta chains. CDR3 protein sequences are deduplicated, and each keeps its most common genes and DNA. TCRdb assigned the V and J calls; the authors' analysis was not used. The sample yields 580,000 or so distinct CDR3 sequences; 15% to 20% were counted once. About 7.5% of the sample goes to the ten largest clones.

The specimen sequenced was PBMCs or a T cell subset sorted from them (not recorded which). The V gene is TRBV4-1 and the J gene is TRBJ2-5; 8 central bases correspond to TRBD2. The sequence came from an adult woman who had mild COVID-19 (a few samples of this study predate the infection). The sample titles of this study are shuffled in the database, so cell type and time point are left out; the donor was told from shared clones. The CDR3 amino acid sequence is: CASSNLWRGEAAQYF. The DNA sequence is as follows: TGCGCCAGCAGCAATTTATGGCGGGGGGAGGCGGCCCAGTACTTC.